This TCR beta chain was captured by sequencing in a study of cytomegalovirus exposure and HLA in healthy donors. General observations from the study: In an earlier analysis, productive rearrangement rates for most beta V segments clustered near 87% or 30%.

With 60 Vbeta and 13 Jbeta primers, the PCR was carried out. Profiled with immunoSEQ multiplex PCR; TCRdb holds only in-frame clones, not every one. This table has 120,000 or so clones, around 75% appearing once. Healthy individuals who donated bone marrow served as the donors. Nominally healthy donors provided the samples, though records likely missed some immune exposures. Regarding this clone: Antigen unknown.

The source of this sequence is a woman between 50 and 59 years old in good health and CMV-seropositive. The sample taken for sequencing was PBMCs.

Here the CDR3 DNA reads TGTGCCAGCAGTCCCCATGGAGGGAACACTGAAGCTTTCTTT. Its protein product is CASSPHGGNTEAFF. The chain joins TRBV6-6 to TRBJ1-1; D gene uncertain. The germline CDR1 and CDR2 sequences are MNHNY and SVGAGI (reference sequence). The CDR3 loop spans 14 amino acids. Deletions cut 5 bases from V and 1 base from J, with 11 bases between.